This T cell receptor beta chain comes out of a study of T cell repertoires in cytomegalovirus infection. CDR1 and CDR2 (germline): KGHSH, LQKENI. The ends were cut back, 4 bases at V and 3 bases at J, with 6 bases in the middle. The CDR3 spans 13 residues. Note on this clonotype: The antigen remains undetermined.

TCRdb re-called the reads through MiXCR, storing one row per CDR3 protein. The sample includes about 480,000 distinct CDR3 sequences, about 33% of them seen just once. The V and J genes are TRBV18 and TRBJ1-4, with D possibly being TRBD1 (6 bases). This specimen consisted of cultured PBMCs, obtained from culture after CMV antigen stimulation. The TCR comes from a human donor in good health (CMV status not recorded). Some clones in this sample may be carry-over from other donors' samples. CDR3 DNA: TGTGCCAGCTCACAGGGGGCTAATGAAAAACTGTTTTTT. Amino acid sequence: CASSQGANEKLFF.